Presented here are 31 T cell receptor beta chains from one specimen sequenced in a study of blood T cell repertoires in COVID-19. The method was immunoSEQ multiplex PCR; TCRdb's version includes in-frame clones alone and lacks a portion of them. Seen here are more than 200,000 clones, around 90% observed once, and the top ten hold roughly 7.2%. The sequenced sample was PBMCs or T cells enriched from blood (not recorded which). Source of these receptors: a man aged 25 to 40 in a cohort exposed to, infected with or recovered from COVID-19 (not recorded which).

This clone was seen once. This sequence joins TRBV6-5 and TRBJ2-1; no clear D gene. Germline CDR1 and CDR2: MNHEY and SVGAGI. Trimming shortened V by 2 bases and J by 0 bases, and 5 bases separated the two germline ends. The CDR3 extends over 14 amino acids. Here the CDR3 reads CASSYASSYNEQFF. The CDR3 DNA sequence: TGTGCCAGCAGTTACGCGTCCTCCTACAATGAGCAGTTCTTC.

The chain combines TRBV5-6 with TRBJ1-1; 7 bases line up with TRBD1. From germline, CDR1 is SGHDT and CDR2 YYEEEE. With 4 bases clipped from V and 4 bases from J, the junction kept 10 bases outside the gene matches. This CDR3 has 15 amino acids. The CDR3 bases are TGTGCCAGCAGCCGTTTACCTGACAGGGTCACTGAAGCTTTCTTT. This sequence encodes CASSRLPDRVTEAFF.

V and J are TRBV15 and TRBJ1-1; 9 bases line up with TRBD1. The J segment lost 0 bases and the V segment lost 5 bases, leaving 7 bases of the junction unmatched. The germline V gene has CDR1 LNHNV and CDR2 YYDKDF (reference sequence). The CDR3 is 16 residues long. The CDR3 nucleotides are TGTGCCACCAGCCCCGACAGGGGGGTCATGAACACTGAAGCTTTCTTT. It encodes CATSPDRGVMNTEAFF.

The rearrangement links TRBV6-5 to TRBJ1-4; no definite D call. CDR3 length: 15 amino acids. Between the trimmed V and J ends, which lost 5 bases and 7 bases, there was a span of 17 bases. Germline V gene lookup returns CDR1 MNHEY and CDR2 SVGAGI. The CDR3 is CASSTGNSWAEKLFF. The CDR3 coding sequence is TGTGCCAGCAGTACCGGGAACAGTTGGGCTGAAAAACTGTTTTTT.

The chain carries TRBV19 and TRBJ2-5; 14 bases agree with TRBD2. Looked up from germline, CDR1 is LNHDA and CDR2 is SQIVND (reference sequence). With V trimmed by 6 bases and J by 5 bases, 5 bases remained unmatched. This CDR3 has 15 residues. The CDR3 sequence: CASRTSGRGQETQYF. In nucleotides, the CDR3 is TGTGCCAGTAGGACTAGCGGGAGGGGTCAGGAGACCCAGTACTTC. Drawing the rest from reference TRBV19 and TRBJ2-5, the complete variable domain is DGGITQSPKYLFRKEGQNVTLSCEQNLNHDAMYWYRQDPGQGLRLIYYSQIVNDFQKGDIAEGYSVSREKKESFPLTVTSAQKNPTAFYLCASRTSGRGQETQYFGPGTRLLVL.

The V gene is TRBV24-1, the J gene TRBJ2-3; 8 positions match TRBD1. The V gene end was trimmed by 3 bases and the J gene end by 2 bases; junction bases not matched to a gene: 12. Looked up from germline, CDR1 is KGHDR and CDR2 is SFDVKD. The CDR3 is made up of 18 amino acids. CDR3 sequence reads: CATSDPSSGDRPTDTQYF. Here the CDR3 DNA reads TGTGCCACCAGTGATCCCTCTTCGGGGGACAGGCCCACAGATACGCAGTATTTT.

V gene TRBV3-1 (or the pseudogene TRBV3-2) combines with J gene TRBJ2-1, with 14 bases matching TRBD2. CDR1 is LGHDT and CDR2 is YNNKEL in the germline V gene (reference sequence). CDR3 length equals 18 residues. The junction had 1 base not matched to a gene; V was cut back by 0 bases and J by 0 bases. CDR3 DNA: TGTGCCAGCAGCCAAGAAGGGACTAGCGGGAGCTCCTACAATGAGCAGTTCTTC. This codes for CASSQEGTSGSSYNEQFF.

V usage is TRBV4-2 and J usage is TRBJ2-1, with 13 positions matching TRBD2. Germline V CDR1 and CDR2: LGHNA, YNFKEQ. The CDR3 has 17 residues. Losses at the gene ends were 4 bases for V and 9 bases for J; bases not matched to a gene: 12. CDR3 DNA sequence: TGTGCCAGCAGCCCTACCGGGACTAGCGGGGAGTCCCCTGAGCAGTTCTTC. This encodes CASSPTGTSGESPEQFF.

Of note for this clone: Its ends do not fully match the called genes, so a read error is possible. CDR3 bases: TGTGCCAGCCGTTTTCCGACAGGGGTCAACACTGAAGCTTTCTTT. Its protein is CASRFPTGVNTEAFF. The chain carries TRBV28 and TRBJ1-1; 8 nucleotides line up with TRBD1. Germline V gene sequence: CDR1 MDHEN, CDR2 SYDVKM. The CDR3 sequence is 15 residues long.

This chain links TRBV7-3 with TRBJ2-3; perhaps TRBD2 as D (5 bases). Trimming cost V 0 bases and J 6 bases, with 13 bases left between them. Looked up from germline, CDR1 is SGHTA and CDR2 is FQGTGA. The CDR3 spans 15 residues. In DNA form, the CDR3 reads TGTGCCAGCAGCTTAACCGGTGGGAGTAGGGATACGCAGTATTTT. Protein product: CASSLTGGSRDTQYF.

The CDR3 DNA sequence: TGTGCCAGCAGTGTCAGGTCGGGAAACACCATATATTTT. Its translation: CASSVRSGNTIYF. This sequence joins TRBV27 and TRBJ1-3; no firm D call. V lost 5 bases and J 4 bases, leaving 9 bases between the germline ends. CDR1 MNHEY and CDR2 SMNVEV come from the germline V gene (reference sequence). The CDR3 is 13 residues long.

Only one count was recorded for this clone. The V gene is TRBV6-5, the J gene TRBJ1-5; 7 nucleotides line up with TRBD1. The trim removed 5 bases at V and 9 bases at J, leaving 10 bases unmatched. The CDR3 has 14 amino acids. Germline V gene sequence: CDR1 MNHEY, CDR2 SVGAGI. CDR3 sequence: CASSLRQGQRPQHF. CDR3 coding DNA: TGTGCCAGCAGTCTGCGACAGGGCCAGAGGCCCCAGCATTTT.

This clone was recorded once. The genes are TRBV11-2 and TRBJ1-4; D call uncertain. The V gene's germline CDR1 is SGHAT and CDR2 FQNNGV. Trimming removed 2 bases at V and 3 bases at J, with 10 bases between. The CDR3 contains 15 residues. The DNA of the CDR3 is TGTGCCAGCAGCTTAAGTTTAACAGCTAATGAAAAACTGTTTTTT. Translated: CASSLSLTANEKLFF.

The chain has TRBV27 and TRBJ2-5; 13 bases match TRBD2. The ends lost 2 bases at V and 4 bases at J; junction bases unmatched: 7. CDR1 is MNHEY and CDR2 is SMNVEV in the germline V gene (reference sequence). The CDR3 extends over 17 amino acids. The CDR3 nucleotides are TGTGCCAGCAGTTTAATCGGACTAGCGGGAGTTAGAGAGACCCAGTACTTC. It is translated as CASSLIGLAGVRETQYF.

CDR3 in amino acids: CASRAASGRAYEQYF. As DNA, the CDR3 is TGCGCCAGCAGAGCCGCTAGCGGGAGGGCCTACGAGCAGTACTTC. The chain uses TRBV5-1 and TRBJ2-7; TRBD2 aligns across 12 bases. This CDR3 spans 15 amino acids. The V and J ends lost 5 bases and 2 bases, in that order; junction bases with no gene match: 5. Germline CDR1 reads SGHRS; CDR2 reads YFSETQ.

The chain recombines TRBV5-1 with TRBJ2-7, with D uncertain. This CDR3 contains 12 residues. The germline V gene encodes CDR1 SGHRS and CDR2 YFSETQ. The V gene lost 3 bases and the J gene lost 0 bases, with 4 bases spanning the gap. As DNA, the CDR3 is TGCGCCAGCAGCTCTCTCTCCTACGAGCAGTACTTC. Translated, it gives CASSSLSYEQYF.

The gene calls are TRBV7-6 and TRBJ2-7, with 9 bases lining up with TRBD2. CDR1 is SGHVS, CDR2 FNYEAQ, per germline. The CDR3 runs 19 residues. V was clipped by 2 bases and J by 1 base; unmatched bases: 15. CDR3 DNA: TGTGCCAGCAGCTTAAGCCGAACGATAGCGGGAGATGCGTCCTACGAGCAGTACTTC. Its translation: CASSLSRTIAGDASYEQYF.

This chain links TRBV15 with TRBJ1-6; 8 nucleotides match TRBD1. Losses at the gene ends were 3 bases for V and 10 bases for J; bases not matched to a gene: 11. Germline V gene data show CDR1 as LNHNV and CDR2 as YYDKDF (reference sequence). The CDR3 consists of 16 residues. The CDR3 sequence: CATSRATGTGGSPLHF. CDR3 in DNA: TGTGCCACCAGCAGGGCAACGGGGACAGGCGGATCACCCCTCCACTTT. Full variable domain (rest looked up from reference TRBV15 and TRBJ1-6): DAMVIQNPRYQVTQFGKPVTLSCSQTLNHNVMYWYQQKSSQAPKLLFHYYDKDFNNEADTPDNFQSRRPNTSFCFLDIRSPGLGDTAMYLCATSRATGTGGSPLHFGNGTRLTVT.

The chain couples TRBV7-9 to TRBJ2-1, with TRBD1 matching over 7 bases. After removal of 5 bases from V and 9 bases from J, the junction contained 7 bases not matched to a gene. The CDR3 spans 13 residues. Per the germline V gene, CDR1 is SEHNR and CDR2 is FQNEAQ (reference sequence). CDR3 DNA sequence: TGTGCCAGCAGCAATGACAGGGCGCCTGAGCAGTTCTTC. Translated, it gives CASSNDRAPEQFF. Supplemented by reference TRBV7-9 and TRBJ2-1, the full variable domain reads DTGVSQNPRHKITKRGQNVTFRCDPISEHNRLYWYRQTLGQGPEFLTYFQNEAQLEKSRLLSDRFSAERPKGSFSTLEIQRTEQGDSAMYLCASSNDRAPEQFFGPGTRLTVL.

This clone came up once. The chain links TRBV2 to TRBJ1-2; TRBD1 matches 7 bases. With V trimmed by 9 bases and J by 2 bases, 27 bases remained unmatched. The CDR3 spans 20 residues. Germline-derived CDR1 and CDR2 are SNHLY and FYNNEI. The CDR3 nucleotides are TGTGCCAGTCCAAGTCGCGTCACCCCTTCGGCTCGGACAGGCAACTATGGCTACACCTTC. The encoded protein is CASPSRVTPSARTGNYGYTF. Full variable domain (rest looked up from reference TRBV2 and TRBJ1-2): EPEVTQTPSHQVTQMGQEVILRCVPISNHLYFYWYRQILGQKVEFLVSFYNNEISEKSEIFDDQFSVERPDGSNFTLKIRSTKLEDSAMYFCASPSRVTPSARTGNYGYTFGSGTRLTVV.

This clone appeared a single time. The chain employs TRBV11-3 and TRBJ2-1, with TRBD1 matching 10 bases. Per germline, CDR1 SGHNT and CDR2 YENEEA. CDR3 length: 15 residues. V shed 0 bases, J shed 8 bases, and the junction held 4 bases outside the gene matches. The CDR3 DNA follows: TGTGCCAGCAGCTTAGATGGGACAGGGGAACATGAGCAGTTCTTC. Its translation is CASSLDGTGEHEQFF.

The chain recombines TRBV7-9 with TRBJ2-5; TRBD1 matches 7 bases. The CDR3 extends over 13 amino acids. Per the germline V gene, CDR1 is SEHNR and CDR2 is FQNEAQ (reference sequence). The junction had 12 bases not matched to a gene; V was cut back by 5 bases and J by 12 bases. The CDR3 is CASSTHPGQGEYF. DNA for the CDR3: TGTGCCAGCAGCACCCATCCAGGGCAGGGGGAGTACTTC.

This clone was seen only once. The chain carries TRBV29-1 and TRBJ1-1; 7 bases match TRBD1. Germline V lookup: CDR1 SQVTM, CDR2 ANQGSEA. V lost 7 bases, J lost 0 bases, and 5 bases stayed unmatched. CDR3 length equals 13 residues. The CDR3 nucleotides read TGCAGCGCACGGACAGGATTGAACACTGAAGCTTTCTTT. This translates into CSARTGLNTEAFF.

V gene TRBV9 combines with J gene TRBJ2-3, with TRBD2 matching over 9 bases. CDR1 is SGDLS, CDR2 YYNGEE, per germline. The length of the CDR3 is 17 residues. Germline trimming cut 0 bases from V and 0 bases from J; bases unmatched to any gene: 5. CDR3 protein: CASSVATTSGSTDTQYF. The CDR3 DNA sequence: TGTGCCAGCAGCGTAGCTACAACTAGCGGGAGCACAGATACGCAGTATTTT.

The rearrangement links TRBV2 to TRBJ1-2; D is possibly TRBD1 (5 bases). CDR3 length: 10 amino acids. Germline-derived CDR1 and CDR2 are SNHLY and FYNNEI. The V gene lost 8 bases and the J gene lost 8 bases, with 9 bases spanning the gap. The CDR3 bases are TGTGCCAGCCGGGGGTTGGGCTACACCTTC. It codes for CASRGLGYTF.

The chain couples TRBV7-8 to TRBJ2-2, with D possibly being TRBD2 (7 bases). This CDR3 is 20 amino acids long. Trimming left V 4 bases short and J 3 bases short, with 27 bases between. The germline V gene encodes CDR1 SGHVS and CDR2 FQNEAQ. The CDR3 nucleotides are TGTGCCAGCAGCTGCCTCCGCGTCGTGCGGGGGCTAGCGGACACCGGGGAGCTGTTTTTT. It yields the protein CASSCLRVVRGLADTGELFF. Together with reference TRBV7-8 and TRBJ2-2, the CDR3 gives the full variable domain: GAGVSQSPRYKVAKRGQDVALRCDPISGHVSLFWYQQALGQGPEFLTYFQNEAQLDKSGLPSDRFFAERPEGSVSTLKIQRTQQEDSAVYLCASSCLRVVRGLADTGELFFGEGSRLTVL.

The chain joins TRBV21-1 to TRBJ1-1; the table's D call, TRBD1, has no DNA check behind it. TRBV21-1 is termed a pseudogene. The CDR3 is 15 residues long. CDR3 protein: CASSWEWTGDTEAFF. The CDR3 DNA sequence: TGTGCCAGCAGCTGGGAGTGGACAGGGGACACTGAAGCTTTCTTT.

This clone appeared a few times. This rearrangement joins TRBV5-6 to TRBJ1-1, with 8 bases that match TRBD1. CDR3 length: 14 residues. V shed 0 bases, J shed 11 bases, and the junction held 9 bases outside the gene matches. CDR1 is SGHDT, CDR2 YYEEEE, per germline. CDR3 protein: CASSLVGQGNIAFF. As DNA, the CDR3 is TGTGCCAGCAGCTTGGTCGGACAGGGTAATATCGCTTTCTTT.

The rearrangement links TRBV27 to TRBJ2-2; D unresolved. V was shortened by 5 bases and J by 7 bases, with 14 bases between the two germline ends. This CDR3 contains 14 residues. Germline assignment: CDR1 MNHEY and CDR2 SMNVEV (reference sequence). This CDR3 is CASSKRPSDGELFF. The DNA for the CDR3 is TGTGCCAGCAGTAAGCGACCCTCGGACGGGGAGCTGTTTTTT.

The chain is built from TRBV27 and TRBJ2-5; D might be TRBD1 (6 bases). Germline V gene data show CDR1 as MNHEY and CDR2 as SMNVEV (reference sequence). The CDR3 consists of 15 residues. V was shortened by 3 bases and J by 2 bases, with 13 bases between the two germline ends. The CDR3 nucleotides read TGTGCCAGCAGTTTGGAAGGGGGAAGGCAAGAGACCCAGTACTTC. Amino acids: CASSLEGGRQETQYF.

The rearrangement uses TRBV19 and TRBJ1-1; maybe TRBD1 (5 bases). V was trimmed by 6 bases and J by 6 bases, leaving 14 bases between them. The CDR3 covers 13 residues. From germline, CDR1 is LNHDA and CDR2 SQIVND (reference sequence). In nucleotides, the CDR3 is TGTGCCAGTAGGGTCATTGGGGCGGCTGAAGCTTTCTTT. Amino acids: CASRVIGAAEAFF. Combining the CDR3 with reference TRBV19 and TRBJ1-1 gives the whole variable domain DGGITQSPKYLFRKEGQNVTLSCEQNLNHDAMYWYRQDPGQGLRLIYYSQIVNDFQKGDIAEGYSVSREKKESFPLTVTSAQKNPTAFYLCASRVIGAAEAFFGQGTRLTVV.